This entry concerns a single T cell receptor beta chain. The record originates from a study of blood T cell repertoires in COVID-19. As for the study in general: Samples representing acute and convalescent COVID-19 were sourced from the United States, Italy and Spain.

Germline V CDR1 and CDR2: MDHEN, SYDVKM. This CDR3 is 15 amino acids long. V lost 5 bases and J lost 0; bases outside the gene matches: 7. The assay was immunoSEQ multiplex PCR, and TCRdb's table has in-frame clones only and misses some. Among 300,000 to 400,000 clones listed, approximately 89% were seen once. The TCR was taken from a woman aged 25 to 45 with COVID-19, enrolled during active disease. The sequenced sample was peripheral blood. The gene calls are TRBV28 and TRBJ2-7; TRBD1 agrees at 7 bases. CDR3 in amino acids: CASSTSGTASYEQYV. The DNA of the CDR3 is TGTGCCAGCAGTACCTCCGGGACAGCCTCCTACGAGCAGTACGTC.